The rows below give T cell receptor beta chains drawn from one sample of a study of T cell responses to AZD1222 COVID-19 vaccine. Only in-frame clones appear in the TCRdb table, and some are missing; sequencing was by immunoSEQ multiplex PCR. Of about 120,000 clones detected, roughly 88% appear once; the ten largest clones hold over 5%. The material was peripheral blood, obtained on day 0 of AZD1222 vaccination. These receptors were taken from an adult in good health. CDR3s include the opening cysteine and the closing phenylalanine or tryptophan. A D gene is named only where the DNA matches it firmly. Clone size, where shown, is once, few, many, or a class for clones that have expanded.

TRBJ2-7 TRBV27 TRBD1 - TGTGCCAGCAGTTTAACTTGGGACAGGGCCTACGAGCAGTACTTC CASSLTWDRAYEQYF
TRBJ2-2 TRBV11-2 - - TGTGCCAGCAGCTTAACTAGTATGGCCGGGGAGCTGTTTTTT CASSLTSMAGELFF
TRBJ2-1 TRBV6-5 TRBD1 - TGTGCCAGCAGTCCCCTGACAGGGGGCGATGAGCAGTTCTTC CASSPLTGGDEQFF
TRBJ1-1 TRBV5-5 - - TGTGCCAGCAGCTTGAGGGGTAACACTGAAGCTTTCTTT CASSLRGNTEAFF
TRBJ1-1 TRBV10-2 TRBD1 - TGCGCCAGCAGCTGGGGGACAGGGTTGGACACTGAAGCTTTCTTT CASSWGTGLDTEAFF
TRBJ2-5 TRBV7-2 TRBD2 - TGTGCCAGCAGTAGTAGGCGGGGGCAAGAGACCCAGTACTTC CASSSRRGQETQYF
TRBJ1-2 TRBV4-3 - - TGCGCCAGCAGCCAAGAGGGCCCCGGGGGCGCGGGTGGCTACACCTTC CASSQEGPGGAGGYTF
TRBJ1-5 TRBV6-5 - - TGTGCCAGCAGTCGGGACATCTATAGCAATCAGCCCCAGCATTTT CASSRDIYSNQPQHF
TRBJ1-3 TRBV6-2/TRBV6-3 - - TGTGCCAGCAGTTCCATTGGAAACACCATATATTTT CASSSIGNTIYF
TRBJ2-7 TRBV7-2 - - TGTGCCAGCAGCGCACACTACGAGCAGTACTTC CASSAHYEQYF
TRBJ2-2 TRBV9 - - TGTGCCAGCAGCGTAGTGGGGACTCACACCGGGGAGCTGTTTTTT CASSVVGTHTGELFF
TRBJ2-5 TRBV9 - once TGTGCCAGCAGCTCAGAAGCGGGCCAAGAGACCCAGTACTTC CASSSEAGQETQYF
TRBJ1-2 TRBV19 - - TGTGCCAGTAGTGACACCGGGACACTCAACTATGGCTACACCTTC CASSDTGTLNYGYTF
TRBJ2-4 TRBV7-2 TRBD2 - TGTGCCAGCAGCTTAGTGATAGCGGGGGGTTTAGCCAAAAACATTCAGTACTTC CASSLVIAGGLAKNIQYF
TRBJ2-7 TRBV28 - - TGTGCCAGCAGTTTTCCGCCCTACGAGCAGTACTTC CASSFPPYEQYF
TRBJ2-1 TRBV20-1 TRBD1 - TGCAGTGCTCGTGACAGGGGGAGGGGCGATGAGCAGTTCTTC CSARDRGRGDEQFF
TRBJ2-1 TRBV5-1 TRBD2 - TGCGCCAGCAGCCCTTTAGGCGGGGGGGCGGTTGAGCAGTTCTTC CASSPLGGGAVEQFF
TRBJ2-7 TRBV19 - - TGTGCCAGTAGTTACCGGGACAACTCCTACGAGCAGTACTTC CASSYRDNSYEQYF
TRBJ1-6 TRBV7-8 TRBD1 - TGTGCCAGCAGCCTAAGGGGACAGGGTAATTCACCCCTCCACTTT CASSLRGQGNSPLHF
TRBJ2-7 TRBV29-1 TRBD1 - TGCAGCGTTGTCCCCCGGGACAGGACCACCCAATCCTACGAGCAGTACTTC CSVVPRDRTTQSYEQYF
TRBJ2-5 TRBV24-1 - - TGTGCCACCAGCTGGGGCGACACTGGTCAAGGGGGAGAGACCCAGTACTTC CATSWGDTGQGGETQYF
TRBJ2-1 TRBV9 - - TGTGCCAGCAGCGTAGGCCAGGGTTGGGTCAATGAGCAGTTCTTC CASSVGQGWVNEQFF